This T cell receptor beta chain was profiled in a study of regulatory and conventional T cells in RAG deficiency. Findings and caveats of the study: In Omenn syndrome, Treg and Tconv repertoires overlapped >90%. Omenn syndrome and CID/AS patients had about 100-fold fewer unique Treg TCR beta sequences, versus around 10-fold elsewhere.

Sequenced by immunoSEQ multiplex PCR; TCRdb stores in-frame clones only, minus some. The sample yields roughly 34,000 clones, 70% to 80% seen once. Conventional CD4+ T cells were sorted from blood as CD25-low CD127-high cells. The CDR3 loop spans 16 amino acids. The germline gives CDR1 ENHRY, CDR2 SYGVKD. V dropped 6 bases and J dropped 1 base, with 16 bases sitting between them. Of note for this clone: Its specificity is not known.

The same specimen was also included in a second study, on regulatory T cells. From that report: Primers: 52 TRBV forward and 13 TRBJ reverse.

This receptor was obtained from a human donor in good health. The chain has TRBV10-3 and TRBJ1-3; tentative D call: TRBD1 (6 bases). The sample comprised CD4+ effector T cells sorted from blood. CDR3 bases: TGTGCCATCAGCGCCGGGACACCATCATCTGGAAACACCATATATTTT. It translates to CAISAGTPSSGNTIYF.